The 10 T cell receptor beta chains given below trace back to one sample, sequenced in a study of vaccination effects on CD4 cells after COVID-19. Within the ViraFEST assay, antigen-specific CD4+ T cells underwent expansion with viral peptide pools prior to sequencing. Cultured cells yielded isolated CD4+ T cells after 10 days. The person's infection with SARS-CoV-2, confirmed by PCR, took place between March and December 2020. No cognate antigen is known for these TCRs. Produced via immunoSEQ multiplex PCR; TCRdb's table is partial and in-frame only. The sample has tens of thousands of clones; 76% are singletons. This specimen was CD4+ T cells from PBMCs cultured with HIV peptides, taken before COVID-19 vaccination. Specified subset: HIV-1 Nef peptide pool negative control/reference culture. These receptors came from a human donor who had a prior SARS-CoV-2 infection.

The chain combines TRBV15 with TRBJ2-5; D unresolved. Deletions cut 5 bases from V and 5 bases from J, with 12 bases between. CDR3 length: 13 amino acids. Germline V gene sequence: CDR1 LNHNV, CDR2 YYDKDF (reference sequence). CDR3 protein: CATSWVDGETQYF. CDR3 DNA sequence: TGTGCCACCAGCTGGGTCGACGGGGAGACCCAGTACTTC. The variable domain in full, with the rest retrieved from reference TRBV15 and TRBJ2-5, is DAMVIQNPRYQVTQFGKPVTLSCSQTLNHNVMYWYQQKSSQAPKLLFHYYDKDFNNEADTPDNFQSRRPNTSFCFLDIRSPGLGDTAMYLCATSWVDGETQYFGPGTRLLVL.

This clone was found a few times. The chain joins TRBV9 to TRBJ1-6; 8 bases map to TRBD1. Losses at the gene ends were 4 bases for V and 7 bases for J; bases not matched to a gene: 4. Germline CDR1 reads SGDLS; CDR2 reads YYNGEE. The CDR3 length is 14 residues. CDR3 protein: CASSTTGDNSPLHF. CDR3 nucleotides: TGTGCCAGCAGCACGACAGGGGACAATTCACCCCTCCACTTT. Full variable domain (remainder filled in from reference TRBV9 and TRBJ1-6): DSGVTQTPKHLITATGQRVTLRCSPRSGDLSVYWYQQSLDQGLQFLIQYYNGEERAKGNILERFSAQQFPDLHSELNLSSLELGDSALYFCASSTTGDNSPLHFGNGTRLTVT.

This clone was seen a handful of times. The CDR3 sequence is CASSLSPGEKLFF. The CDR3 nucleotides are TGTGCCAGCAGCTTATCCCCTGGGGAAAAACTGTTTTTT. The chain uses TRBV7-3 and TRBJ1-4; no firm D call. The germline V and J ends were trimmed by 2 bases and 8 bases, with 9 bases remaining between them. The CDR3 extends over 13 amino acids. Germline lookup yields CDR1 SGHTA and CDR2 FQGTGA. The full variable domain, in which reference TRBV7-3 and TRBJ1-4 provide the parts outside the CDR3, is GAGVSQTPSNKVTEKGKYVELRCDPISGHTALYWYRQSLGQGPEFLIYFQGTGAADDSGLPNDRFFAVRPEGSVSTLKIQRTERGDSAVYLCASSLSPGEKLFFGSGTQLSVL.

J is TRBJ2-5 and V is TRBV2; D perhaps matches TRBD1 (5 bases). V lost 4 bases, J lost 5 bases, and 14 bases lay in between. CDR1 is SNHLY, CDR2 FYNNEI, per germline. The CDR3 spans 14 residues. CDR3 sequence reads: CASSVPGWLETQYF. The DNA of the CDR3 is TGTGCCAGCAGTGTCCCAGGGTGGCTGGAGACCCAGTACTTC.

V is TRBV6-6 and J is TRBJ1-6; TRBD1 matches 10 bases. The CDR3 runs 15 residues. V shed 6 bases and J 6 bases; nucleotides not matched to a gene: 5. Germline lookup yields CDR1 MNHNY and CDR2 SVGAGI (reference sequence). The CDR3 nucleotides are TGTGCCAGCAGGACGGGACAGGGGTTTAATTCACCCCTCCACTTT. Its protein product is CASRTGQGFNSPLHF.

The CDR3: CASSLCEYLTGQGLGEQYF. As DNA, the CDR3 is TGTGCCAGCAGTTTATGCGAATACCTCACCGGACAGGGGTTGGGGGAGCAGTACTTC. The V gene is TRBV27, the J gene TRBJ2-7; 9 nucleotides match TRBD1. Trimming cost V 1 base and J 7 bases; bases outside gene matches: 20. The germline CDR1 and CDR2 sequences are MNHEY and SMNVEV (reference sequence). CDR3 size: 19 residues.

The chain recombines TRBV6-2 or TRBV6-3 with TRBJ2-3; D possibly corresponds to TRBD2 (6 bases). Germline lookup yields CDR1 MNHEY and CDR2 SVGEGT. This CDR3 has 19 residues. V lost 5 bases and J lost 2, with 26 bases in between. The CDR3 bases are TGTGCCAGCAGTCCACCCCCGTGGTGGGGGGATCTCCTCACAGATACGCAGTATTTT. Translation gives CASSPPPWWGDLLTDTQYF.

V is TRBV4-1 and J is TRBJ2-7; D might be TRBD2 (6 bases). Trimming left V 1 base short and J 2 bases short, with 15 bases between. The germline V gene has CDR1 MGHRA and CDR2 YSYEKL. The CDR3 runs to 16 residues. The CDR3 DNA reads TGCGCCAGCAGCCAAGGGGAGGCAGATTGGACCTACGAGCAGTACTTC. Translation gives CASSQGEADWTYEQYF.

The chain employs TRBV30 and TRBJ2-7; D perhaps matches TRBD1 (5 bases). The CDR3 runs 13 residues. V gave up 3 bases and J gave up 3 bases, with 12 bases separating them. Germline V lookup: CDR1 GTSNPN, CDR2 SVGIG (reference sequence). CDR3: CAWSKGLVYEQYF. As DNA, the CDR3 is TGTGCCTGGAGCAAGGGGCTAGTCTACGAGCAGTACTTC.

The chain combines TRBV7-9 with TRBJ2-2; D is uncertain. The CDR3 totals 8 residues. Germline CDR1 reads SEHNR; CDR2 reads FQNEAQ (reference sequence). This CDR3 reads CRTGELFF. In DNA form, the CDR3 reads TGTCGTACCGGGGAGCTGTTTTTT.